A single sample is the source of the 16 T cell receptor beta chains below, sequenced in a study of blood T cell repertoires in COVID-19. Some clones are missing from TCRdb's copy, which holds only in-frame ones; the method was immunoSEQ multiplex PCR. Found here are fewer than 250,000 clones, roughly four fifths of them singletons; the top ten hold approximately 8%. Source material: peripheral blood. These receptors originate from a woman between 45 and 65 years old with active or convalescent COVID-19.

The V gene is TRBV5-1, the J gene TRBJ2-5; possible D gene TRBD2, 7 bases. Germline V gives CDR1 SGHRS, CDR2 YFSETQ. The CDR3 sequence is 17 residues long. Trimming took 0 bases from V and 3 from J, leaving 18 bases between them. The DNA of the CDR3 is TGCGCCAGCAGCTTGGGGTACTTTGGCGGGGGCAAAGAGACCCAGTACTTC. Protein product: CASSLGYFGGGKETQYF.

There are a few counts of this clone. V is TRBV14 and J is TRBJ1-3, with TRBD1 identical over 7 bases. In germline, CDR1 is SGHDN, CDR2 FVKESK. CDR3 length: 16 amino acids. V gave up 3 bases and J gave up 1 base; unmatched junction bases: 6. CDR3 loop: CASSQREGASGNTIYF. CDR3 bases: TGTGCCAGCAGCCAGCGCGAGGGGGCATCTGGAAACACCATATATTTT.

This clone occurred once. This rearrangement joins TRBV5-1 to TRBJ2-5; 7 bases fit TRBD1. Trimming at V came to 4 bases and at J to 4 bases, leaving 13 bases not matched to a gene. The CDR3 is made up of 16 amino acids. Germline V gene lookup returns CDR1 SGHRS and CDR2 YFSETQ. CDR3 coding DNA: TGCGCCAGCAGCAGAAGACCGGGACAGTTGGGAGAGACCCAGTACTTC. This translates into CASSRRPGQLGETQYF.

V usage is TRBV6-5 and J usage is TRBJ1-1, with D perhaps TRBD1 (6 bases). This CDR3 has 13 amino acids. V lost 10 bases and J lost 2, with 14 bases in between. Germline CDR1 MNHEY, CDR2 SVGAGI. CDR3 protein: CATLRGPNTEAFF. The CDR3 DNA reads TGTGCCACACTCAGGGGACCCAACACTGAAGCTTTCTTT.

This chain links TRBV18 with TRBJ1-1, with D unresolved. Germline CDR1 and CDR2: KGHSH and LQKENI. This CDR3 region has 11 residues. V dropped 6 bases and J dropped 6 bases, with 8 bases sitting between them. CDR3 sequence: CASSEGAEAFF. The DNA of the CDR3 is TGTGCCAGCTCGGAGGGCGCTGAAGCTTTCTTT.

The chain uses TRBV21-1 and TRBJ2-2; the D call in the table, TRBD1, was not verified against the DNA. TRBV21-1 is shown as a pseudogene. CDR3 length: 13 amino acids. The CDR3 region has the DNA TGTGCCAGTTCAGGGGGGAACACCGGGGAGCTGTTTTTT. Translation gives CASSGGNTGELFF.

This rearrangement joins TRBV6-5 to TRBJ1-1; 9 bases line up with TRBD1. The CDR3 runs 13 residues. Germline CDR1 is MNHEY and CDR2 is SVGAGI. V gave up 5 bases and J gave up 11 bases; unmatched junction bases: 9. CDR3 nucleotides: TGTGCCAGCAGTCCTCAAGAGGACAGGGGTGCTTTCTTT. Translation: CASSPQEDRGAFF.

V and J are TRBV5-1 and TRBJ1-5, with TRBD1 matching 7 bases. The V and J ends lost 3 bases and 6 bases, in that order; junction bases with no gene match: 18. CDR1 and CDR2 from the germline V gene are SGHRS and YFSETQ. The CDR3 is made up of 18 amino acids. CDR3 sequence: CASSSTPGGGGASQPQHF. CDR3 bases: TGCGCCAGCAGCTCCACCCCGGGTGGAGGGGGCGCGAGTCAGCCCCAGCATTTT.

This chain uses TRBV5-1 with TRBJ2-1, with D possibly being TRBD1 (5 bases). This CDR3 spans 13 amino acids. Trimming shortened V by 7 bases and J by 6 bases, and 14 bases separated the two germline ends. Germline CDR1 reads SGHRS; CDR2 reads YFSETQ. In nucleotides, the CDR3 is TGCGCCAGCTGCGACAGTAATTCCAATGAGCAGTTCTTC. This encodes CASCDSNSNEQFF.

The chain combines TRBV11-2 with TRBJ2-1; 9 bases are a match to TRBD1. The V segment lost 8 bases and the J segment 6 bases; nucleotides outside the gene matches: 5. Germline CDR1 reads SGHAT; CDR2 reads FQNNGV. The length of the CDR3 is 13 residues. The CDR3 is CASGGQGINEQFF. In DNA form, the CDR3 reads TGTGCCAGCGGGGGACAGGGTATCAATGAGCAGTTCTTC.

This clone occurred once. The chain employs TRBV28 and TRBJ2-5, with a tentative D call TRBD1 (6 bases). The germline V and J ends were trimmed by 7 bases and 3 bases, with 18 bases remaining between them. Per germline, CDR1 MDHEN and CDR2 SYDVKM. This CDR3 contains 15 residues. The DNA for the CDR3 is TGTGCCAGCACTTCCCCCTGGAAGGGGGAAGAGACCCAGTACTTC. Its protein product is CASTSPWKGEETQYF.

The chain uses TRBV2 and TRBJ2-2, with unresolved D. V lost 5 bases and J lost 0, with 7 bases in between. The CDR3 is 14 amino acids. Germline CDR1 reads SNHLY; CDR2 reads FYNNEI. The CDR3 nucleotides read TGTGCCAGCAGTTGGCAGACGAACACCGGGGAGCTGTTTTTT. As protein: CASSWQTNTGELFF.

The V and J genes are TRBV24-1 and TRBJ2-5, with TRBD2 matching over 9 bases. The CDR3 extends over 16 amino acids. The germline gives CDR1 KGHDR, CDR2 SFDVKD. With 2 bases clipped from V and 2 bases from J, the junction kept 5 bases outside the gene matches. CDR3 nucleotides: TGTGCCACCAGTGATTCGTCTAGCGGGGATCAAGAGACCCAGTACTTC. This codes for CATSDSSSGDQETQYF.

CDR3 in DNA: TGTGCCAGCAGCTACAAGGGACAGGGGGCGAGGGAGACCCAGTACTTC. It specifies CASSYKGQGARETQYF. The chain has TRBV11-2 and TRBJ2-5, with TRBD1 identical over 12 bases. Losses at the gene ends were 4 bases for V and 5 bases for J; bases not matched to a gene: 8. Germline V lookup: CDR1 SGHAT, CDR2 FQNNGV. The CDR3 contains 16 residues.

The chain uses TRBV15 and TRBJ2-2; possibly TRBD2 for D (5 bases). Germline-derived CDR1 and CDR2 are LNHNV and YYDKDF (reference sequence). The length of the CDR3 is 15 residues. Trimming took 0 bases from V and 9 from J, leaving 14 bases between them. In nucleotides, the CDR3 is TGTGCCACCAGCAGAGATCTCGGGGAAAACCGGGAGCTGTTTTTT. It is translated as CATSRDLGENRELFF.

This chain uses TRBV5-4 with TRBJ2-3; 9 nucleotides align to TRBD1. The CDR3 length is 17 residues. With 3 bases clipped from V and 1 base from J, the junction kept 9 bases outside the gene matches. Germline V lookup: CDR1 SGHNT, CDR2 YYREEE (reference sequence). The CDR3 nucleotides read TGTGCCAGCAGCTGGGCCCTACAGGGGGCAGGCACAGATACGCAGTATTTT. Translating gives CASSWALQGAGTDTQYF.